This T cell receptor (beta chain) was sequenced during a study of blood T cell repertoires in COVID-19. At the level of the study: Specimens from acute and convalescent COVID-19 originated in the United States, Italy and Spain.

This CDR3 is built from 14 residues. Looked up from germline, CDR1 is SGHNT and CDR2 is YENEEA. V lost 4 bases and J 5 bases, leaving 14 bases between the germline ends. Source study methods: Researchers report that nucleated cell counts were estimated from reference gene primer amplification. Only in-frame clones appear in the TCRdb table, and some are missing; sequencing was by immunoSEQ multiplex PCR. D and trimming come from the DNA, and the V and J calls and clone size come from that table. The sample contains 400,000 to 500,000 clones, 70% to 90% of which appear only once. The study recruited people aged roughly 18 to 100 years across about two dozen US areas. A case of COVID-19 had been met by exposed participants within 2 weeks before study entry.

The sample comprised PBMCs or T cells enriched from blood (not recorded which). The TCR originated in a young woman who had been exposed to COVID-19. This chain joins TRBV11-3 and TRBJ2-5; no reliable D call. The CDR3 loop reads CASSSSGHRETQYF. The CDR3 DNA is TGTGCCAGCAGCTCATCAGGTCATCGGGAGACCCAGTACTTC.